Reported below is one TCR beta chain. What it recognizes is unknown. This record belongs to a study of monozygotic twins with inflammatory bowel disease. The length of the CDR3 is 16 residues. Blood samples of roughly 2.5 ml were drawn from every donor. The unique tags termed UMIs, each holding a 6-nucleotide sample barcode, were added by means of template switching. Reanalyzing the 5' RACE reads, TCRdb keeps one entry per CDR3 protein, without DNA. This sample's clone table lists around 380,000 distinct CDR3 sequences. Overall study findings and caveats: Inverse Simpson values showed less TCRbeta diversity in IBD patients than in their healthy co-twins.

The sequence derives from a human donor with ulcerative colitis or Crohn's disease, or a healthy co-twin of an affected twin (not recorded which). Specimen: blood. The rearrangement links TRBV21-1 to TRBJ2-7; TCRdb calls TRBD2, which cannot be checked without DNA. TRBV21-1 is an annotated pseudogene. The CDR3 here is CASSKRTSGDDYEQYF.